The rows below give T cell receptor beta chains drawn from one sample of a study of blood T cell repertoires in COVID-19. TCRdb keeps only in-frame clones here, not all; method: immunoSEQ multiplex PCR. Found here are 55,000 or so clones, about nine tenths of them singletons; the top ten hold roughly 8.4%. The sequencing input was peripheral blood. Receptors were obtained from a man aged 55 to 69 with active COVID-19. Both conserved end residues are part of each CDR3. A D gene is named only where the DNA matches it firmly. Some rows have no size entry. The others give once, few or many, or a class for an expanded clone.

abundance	d_gene	v_gene	j_gene	len	CDR3nt	CDR3aa
.	TRBD1	TRBV6-6	TRBJ1-6	15	TGTGCCAGCAGGGGGGGACAGGGGGCTTTTTCACCCCTCCACTTT	CASRGGQGAFSPLHF
.	.	TRBV29-1	TRBJ2-4	12	TGCAGCGTTGTCGGGACTGCGGACATTCAGTACTTC	CSVVGTADIQYF
.	TRBD2	TRBV7-3	TRBJ2-1	19	TGTGCCAGCAGCTCCACCTGGGGACTAGCGGGAATCTCCTACAATGAGCAGTTCTTC	CASSSTWGLAGISYNEQFF
.	TRBD1	TRBV28	TRBJ1-2	15	TGTGCCAGCTATGACAGGGGTCGATCTAACTATGGCTACACCTTC	CASYDRGRSNYGYTF
once	TRBD1	TRBV2	TRBJ2-7	14	TGTGCCAGCAGGACCGGGACAGGGCCCTACGAGCAGTACTTC	CASRTGTGPYEQYF
.	.	TRBV27	TRBJ2-3	10	TGTGCCCTCGGCGGAGATACGCAGTATTTT	CALGGDTQYF
.	.	TRBV5-1	TRBJ2-5	12	TGCGCCAGCAGCCTCAGTAAGGAGACCCAGTACTTC	CASSLSKETQYF
.	TRBD1	TRBV9	TRBJ1-6	16	TGTGCCAGCAGCCCTCCGGGACAGGGGCTTAATTCACCCCTCCACTTT	CASSPPGQGLNSPLHF
.	.	TRBV6-5	TRBJ2-1	14	TGTGCCAGCAATACAGGGAGCTCCTACAATGAGCAGTTCTTC	CASNTGSSYNEQFF
.	.	TRBV5-1	TRBJ2-6	15	TGCGCCAGCAGCTTGGGAGGGCCTGGGGCCAACGTCCTGACTTTC	CASSLGGPGANVLTF
few	TRBD1	TRBV7-3	TRBJ1-1	14	TGTGCCAGCAGCCTAACAGGGGGCCGGACTGAAGCTTTCTTT	CASSLTGGRTEAFF
.	.	TRBV7-8	TRBJ2-3	14	TGTGCCAGCAGCTTAGCGGCCTCCACAGATACGCAGTATTTT	CASSLAASTDTQYF
.	.	TRBV6-5	TRBJ2-7	12	TGTGCCAGCAGTTCTTACTCCTACGAGCAGTACTTC	CASSSYSYEQYF
.	TRBD1	TRBV29-1	TRBJ2-7	14	TGCAGCGTATTACCGGGACAGGGGGATTACGAGCAGTACTTC	CSVLPGQGDYEQYF
.	TRBD1	TRBV19	TRBJ2-4	15	TGTGCCAGTAGTTCCTACAGGGGTGCCAAAAACATTCAGTACTTC	CASSSYRGAKNIQYF
.	TRBD1	TRBV7-3	TRBJ2-1	15	TGTGCCAGCAGCTTCACAGGGGACGGTAACAATGAGCAGTTCTTC	CASSFTGDGNNEQFF
.	.	TRBV4-2	TRBJ2-4	14	TGTGCCAGCAGCCCCTCGGGAGCCAAAAACATTCAGTACTTC	CASSPSGAKNIQYF
.	TRBD2	TRBV7-2	TRBJ2-3	15	TGTGCCAGCAGCTTTACGGGAGGGCCGGGAGATACGCAGTATTTT	CASSFTGGPGDTQYF
.	.	TRBV27	TRBJ1-1	14	TGTGCCAGCAGTTTATCGTACGGGAACACTGAAGCTTTCTTT	CASSLSYGNTEAFF
.	TRBD1	TRBV11-2	TRBJ2-7	14	TGTGCCAGCAGCACCGGGACAGGCTCCTACGAGCAGTACTTC	CASSTGTGSYEQYF
.	TRBD1	TRBV29-1	TRBJ1-5	13	TGCAGCGTTTGGACAGGGGGGAATCAGCCCCAGCATTTT	CSVWTGGNQPQHF
.	.	TRBV12-3/TRBV12-4	TRBJ2-7	13	TGTGCCAGTGGGGACTACAGGGCGGGCGAGCAGTACTTC	CASGDYRAGEQYF
once	TRBD2	TRBV6-2/TRBV6-3	TRBJ2-4	17	TGTGCCAGCAGTTGGGAGGGACTAGCGGGACCCGAAAACATTCAGTACTTC	CASSWEGLAGPENIQYF
few	.	TRBV19	TRBJ1-5	14	TGTGCCAGTAGTATAGGACAGAGCAATCAGCCCCAGCATTTT	CASSIGQSNQPQHF
.	TRBD2	TRBV14	TRBJ2-1	15	TGTGCCAGCAGCCAGGGACTAGCGGGAGGCAATGAGCAGTTCTTC	CASSQGLAGGNEQFF
.	.	TRBV2	TRBJ2-2	17	TGTGCCAGCAGTGAAGCGGTAGCGCGCCCGAACACCGGGGAGCTGTTTTTT	CASSEAVARPNTGELFF
.	TRBD2	TRBV9	TRBJ2-2	14	TGTGCCAGCAGCGTTCTAGCGGGAACCGGGGAGCTGTTTTTT	CASSVLAGTGELFF
.	TRBD1	TRBV6-5	TRBJ2-3	15	TGTGCCAGCCAATTTTGGGGACAGGGCACAGATACGCAGTATTTT	CASQFWGQGTDTQYF
.	TRBD1	TRBV7-9	TRBJ1-2	15	TGTGCCAGCAGCTTCGGGGCGACAGGGACCTATGGCTACACCTTC	CASSFGATGTYGYTF
.	.	TRBV28	TRBJ1-5	14	TGTGCCAGCAGTTTTGCAGGGGAAGGTCAGCCCCAGCATTTT	CASSFAGEGQPQHF
.	TRBD2	TRBV2	TRBJ2-3	14	TGTGCCAGCATGCGCGGGAGGGTGGCAGATACGCAGTATTTT	CASMRGRVADTQYF